This is a list of T cell receptor beta chains from one sample in a study of cytomegalovirus exposure and HLA in healthy donors. TCRdb's table, derived via immunoSEQ multiplex PCR, lists solely in-frame clones and lacks some. The data show about 170,000 clones, over 80% seen once. Sample: PBMCs. The receptors derive from a male donor in good health and CMV-seronegative. CDR3s include the opening cysteine and the closing phenylalanine or tryptophan. The D gene is left open where the match is weak. Expanded clones are given a class, and other clones once, few, many or no size at all.

V	size	D	J	CDR3	DNA
TRBV6-5	once	TRBD1	TRBJ1-2	CASGRQGASYGYTF	TGTGCCAGCGGACGACAGGGGGCGAGCTATGGCTACACCTTC
TRBV4-3	.	TRBD1	TRBJ1-3	CASSFRGESGNTIYF	TGCGCCAGCAGCTTCAGGGGGGAGTCTGGAAACACCATATATTTT
TRBV30	.	TRBD1	TRBJ1-2	CAWSTQGAGGYTF	TGTGCCTGGAGTACTCAGGGGGCGGGGGGCTACACCTTC
TRBV5-1	.	.	TRBJ1-5	CASSLSTGNHQPQHF	TGCGCCAGCAGCTTGTCCACAGGGAATCATCAGCCCCAGCATTTT
TRBV5-1	.	TRBD2	TRBJ2-5	CASTSGGITYQETQYF	TGCGCCAGCACCTCGGGGGGAATAACGTACCAAGAGACCCAGTACTTC
TRBV2	few	TRBD2	TRBJ2-1	CASSDRLAGEGDEQFF	TGTGCCAGCAGTGACAGACTAGCGGGGGAAGGGGATGAGCAGTTCTTC
TRBV10-3	.	TRBD2	TRBJ2-7	CAISASRTSGTSSYEQYF	TGTGCCATCAGTGCCTCCCGGACTAGCGGGACTAGCTCCTACGAGCAGTACTTC
TRBV5-4	.	TRBD1	TRBJ1-2	CASSWGQGASDYGYTF	TGTGCCAGCAGCTGGGGACAGGGGGCATCAGACTATGGCTACACCTTC
TRBV7-9	.	.	TRBJ1-3	CASSLASVSGNTIYF	TGTGCCAGCAGCTTAGCTTCTGTTTCTGGAAACACCATATATTTT
TRBV7-9	.	.	TRBJ2-1	CASTRGRGTGEQFF	TGTGCCAGCACTCGGGGGCGGGGGACGGGTGAGCAGTTCTTC
TRBV6-4	.	TRBD2	TRBJ2-1	CASRRTSGGSSYNEQFF	TGTGCCAGCAGAAGGACTAGCGGGGGGAGCTCCTACAATGAGCAGTTCTTC
TRBV5-1	few	TRBD1	TRBJ2-7	CASSYRDRVTYEQYF	TGCGCCAGCAGCTACCGGGACAGGGTTACCTACGAGCAGTACTTC
TRBV5-5	.	TRBD1	TRBJ1-2	CASSNPDRVGYGYTF	TGTGCCAGCAGCAACCCAGACAGGGTCGGCTATGGCTACACCTTC
TRBV6-5	.	TRBD1	TRBJ2-3	CASRDTGVGTDTQYF	TGTGCCAGCAGAGACACAGGGGTCGGAACAGATACGCAGTATTTT
TRBV5-1	.	.	TRBJ1-1	CASSLVPGNTEAFF	TGCGCCAGCAGCTTGGTACCAGGGAACACTGAAGCTTTCTTT
TRBV4-1	.	.	TRBJ2-7	CASSHAGETYEQYF	TGCGCCAGCAGCCACGCAGGGGAGACCTACGAGCAGTACTTC
TRBV7-7	.	.	TRBJ2-7	CASSLEAGYEQYF	TGTGCTAGCAGCTTGGAAGCGGGCTACGAGCAGTACTTC
TRBV2	.	TRBD1	TRBJ1-1	CASRPGQGKSEAFF	TGTGCCAGCAGGCCGGGACAGGGAAAGTCTGAAGCTTTCTTT
TRBV6-5	.	.	TRBJ2-7	CASSYGQTSYEQYF	TGTGCCAGCAGTTACGGACAGACCTCCTACGAGCAGTACTTC
TRBV11-2	.	.	TRBJ2-7	CASSLAGSYEQYF	TGTGCCAGCAGCTTAGCAGGCTCCTACGAGCAGTACTTC
TRBV5-1	.	.	TRBJ1-1	CASSLGFNTNTEAFF	TGCGCCAGCAGCCTGGGATTTAACACAAACACTGAAGCTTTCTTT
TRBV4-1	.	.	TRBJ1-2	CASSQAFSGAYGYTF	TGCGCCAGCAGCCAAGCATTTAGTGGAGCCTATGGCTACACCTTC
TRBV5-4	.	.	TRBJ2-3	CASSPSGGYDTQYF	TGTGCCAGCAGCCCCTCCGGGGGATATGATACGCAGTATTTT
TRBV12-5	.	TRBD2	TRBJ2-2	CASGGLANTGELFF	TGTGCTAGTGGAGGACTAGCTAACACCGGGGAGCTGTTTTTT
TRBV5-1	once	.	TRBJ2-7	CASSSAGPGYEQYF	TGCGCCAGCAGTTCCGCGGGGCCCGGCTACGAGCAGTACTTC
TRBV7-8	.	.	TRBJ1-5	CASSFQGQPQHF	TGTGCCAGCAGCTTCCAGGGTCAGCCCCAGCATTTT
TRBV2	.	.	TRBJ2-3	CASSVAQRFTDTQYF	TGTGCCAGCAGTGTGGCACAGAGATTCACAGATACGCAGTATTTT
TRBV11-3	.	TRBD1	TRBJ1-1	CASSWTGDTEAFF	TGTGCCAGCAGCTGGACAGGGGACACTGAAGCTTTCTTT
TRBV6-1	.	.	TRBJ1-5	CASTPTGTRNQPQHF	TGTGCCAGCACCCCGACCGGGACACGGAATCAGCCCCAGCATTTT
TRBV5-1	.	.	TRBJ1-5	CASSLGPNQPQHF	TGCGCCAGCAGCTTGGGGCCAAATCAGCCCCAGCATTTT
TRBV28	few	.	TRBJ1-2	CATREANYGYTF	TGTGCCACCAGGGAGGCTAACTATGGCTACACCTTC
TRBV5-1	.	.	TRBJ1-1	CASSLSTGEAFF	TGCGCCAGCAGCTTGTCCACAGGTGAAGCTTTCTTT
TRBV19	.	TRBD1	TRBJ1-1	CATRQGAITEAFF	TGTGCCACTAGACAGGGGGCGATAACTGAAGCTTTCTTT
TRBV6-1	once	TRBD2	TRBJ2-3	CASSGGGSTDTQYF	TGTGCCAGCAGTGGCGGGGGGAGCACAGATACGCAGTATTTT
TRBV19	.	TRBD1	TRBJ1-6	CASSITGQYNSPLHF	TGTGCCAGTAGTATAACGGGACAGTATAATTCACCCCTCCACTTT
TRBV6-1	.	.	TRBJ2-2	CASRRIVGTGELFF	TGTGCCAGCCGGAGGATAGTAGGGACCGGGGAGCTGTTTTTT
TRBV6-6	.	TRBD1	TRBJ2-5	CASSSTYRGSQETQYF	TGTGCCAGCAGTTCAACCTACAGGGGATCTCAAGAGACCCAGTACTTC
TRBV19	.	TRBD1	TRBJ1-5	CASRFRGVSNQPQHF	TGTGCCAGTAGGTTCAGGGGGGTGAGCAATCAGCCCCAGCATTTT
TRBV2	.	TRBD1	TRBJ2-7	CASRETGGPYEQYF	TGTGCCAGCAGGGAAACAGGGGGCCCCTACGAGCAGTACTTC
TRBV27	.	.	TRBJ1-1	CASSLGGWTEAFF	TGTGCCAGCAGTCTGGGGGGGTGGACTGAAGCTTTCTTT
TRBV5-1	.	TRBD1	TRBJ2-3	CASRTGSSTDTQYF	TGCGCCAGCAGGACAGGGTCGAGCACAGATACGCAGTATTTT
TRBV30	.	.	TRBJ1-2	CAWTLGVWGYTF	TGTGCCTGGACCCTAGGGGTCTGGGGCTACACCTTC
TRBV5-1	.	.	TRBJ1-1	CASSLWGRAEAFF	TGCGCCAGCAGCTTGTGGGGGCGGGCTGAAGCTTTCTTT
TRBV5-8	.	.	TRBJ2-3	CATAPGGGTDTQYF	TGTGCCACAGCCCCGGGTGGAGGCACAGATACGCAGTATTTT
TRBV4-3	once	TRBD2	TRBJ2-1	CASSQEGTGTSGFYNEQFF	TGCGCCAGCAGCCAAGAGGGGACTGGGACTAGCGGTTTCTACAATGAGCAGTTCTTC
TRBV7-2	.	TRBD1	TRBJ1-1	CASSLRTGGRTEAFF	TGTGCCAGCAGCTTACGGACAGGGGGGAGGACTGAAGCTTTCTTT
TRBV6-5	.	TRBD2	TRBJ2-7	CASSRGGAEQYF	TGTGCCAGCAGTCGGGGGGGGGCCGAGCAGTACTTC
TRBV2	once	.	TRBJ1-5	CASSGANQPQHF	TGTGCCAGCAGTGGGGCCAATCAGCCCCAGCATTTT